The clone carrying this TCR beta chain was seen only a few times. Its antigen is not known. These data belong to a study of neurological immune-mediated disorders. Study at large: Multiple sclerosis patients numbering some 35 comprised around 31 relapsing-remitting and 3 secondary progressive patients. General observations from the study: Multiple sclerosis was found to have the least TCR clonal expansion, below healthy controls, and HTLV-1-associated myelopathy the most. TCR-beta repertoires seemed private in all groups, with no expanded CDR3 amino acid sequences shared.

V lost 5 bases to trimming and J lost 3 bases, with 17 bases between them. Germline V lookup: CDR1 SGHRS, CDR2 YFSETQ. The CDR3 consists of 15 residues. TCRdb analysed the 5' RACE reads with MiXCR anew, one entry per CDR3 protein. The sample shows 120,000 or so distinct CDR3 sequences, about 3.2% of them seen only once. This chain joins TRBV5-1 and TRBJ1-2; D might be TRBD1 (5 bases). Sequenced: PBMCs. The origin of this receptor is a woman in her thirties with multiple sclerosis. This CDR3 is CASSIGRGRDYGYTF. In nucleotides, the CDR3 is TGCGCCAGCAGTATTGGAAGGGGCAGGGACTATGGCTACACCTTC.